One and the same sample provided the 32 T cell receptor beta chains below, sequenced in a study of response to subunit inactivated influenza vaccine (dated by TCRdb to 2017 to 2018). Library construction relied on RT-PCR. Sequencing took place on an Illumina HiSeq 2500. TCRdb passed the public sequencing reads through fastp at Q25 and MiXCR, retaining productive beta sequences. All rows with the same CDR3 protein become a single entry with the most common DNA and genes. The sample yields more than 450,000 distinct CDR3 sequences; approximately 10% were counted once. The ten largest clones represent approximately 9.9% of the sample. These records were also assigned to another study, of T cells expressing NK-cell markers. The second study reports: TCR beta cDNA libraries were prepared using 5'RACE template switching, which introduced a universal primer site and unique molecular identifiers.

Source: PBMCs from blood, taken on the day of vaccination. These receptors were obtained from a man between 45 and 60 years old who received an inactivated influenza vaccine. Donor details come from another sample of the same person, matched by shared clones.

The sample holds a few counts of this clonotype. The chain uses TRBV5-1 and TRBJ2-2, with 7 bases aligning to TRBD1. The CDR3 totals 14 residues. In germline, CDR1 is SGHRS, CDR2 YFSETQ. Germline trimming cut 3 bases from V and 5 bases from J; bases unmatched to any gene: 4. For the CDR3, the DNA is TGCGCCAGCAGCTCTGGGACAGAAACCGGGGAGCTGTTTTTT. Protein: CASSSGTETGELFF.

The V gene is TRBV7-8, the J gene TRBJ2-1, with 8 bases aligning to TRBD1. The germline gives CDR1 SGHVS, CDR2 FQNEAQ. Trimming at V came to 5 bases and at J to 9 bases, leaving 15 bases not matched to a gene. The CDR3 spans 16 residues. The CDR3 DNA reads TGTGCCAGCAGCGGAACAGACAGGGGAAGGTACGGTGAGCAGTTCTTC. Protein: CASSGTDRGRYGEQFF.

The chain uses TRBV9 and TRBJ2-4; D is unresolved. V shed 4 bases and J shed 10 bases, with 18 bases lying between them. The CDR3 extends over 14 amino acids. Germline CDR1 reads SGDLS; CDR2 reads YYNGEE. The CDR3 loop is CASSPRAGNYIQYF. The CDR3 nucleotides are TGTGCCAGCAGCCCACGGGCCGGCAACTATATTCAGTACTTC.

This clonotype was observed a single time. The chain employs TRBV7-2 and TRBJ2-1; 9 nucleotides line up with TRBD2. Germline assignment: CDR1 SGHTA and CDR2 FQGNSA. The CDR3 covers 16 residues. The J segment lost 8 bases and the V segment lost 1 base, leaving 9 bases of the junction unmatched. The CDR3 DNA reads TGTGCCAGCAGCTTAGGTTTCGGCGGGAGGGTGGATGAGCAGTTCTTC. Translation: CASSLGFGGRVDEQFF.

The chain employs TRBV5-6 and TRBJ2-7, with a tentative D call TRBD1 (5 bases). The CDR3 has 14 amino acids. V lost 1 base to trimming and J lost 5 bases, with 13 bases between them. Germline assignment: CDR1 SGHDT and CDR2 YYEEEE. The CDR3 nucleotides read TGTGCCAGCAGCTTGATAACAGGCCTACACGAGCAGTACTTC. This codes for CASSLITGLHEQYF.

The V gene is TRBV5-1, the J gene TRBJ2-7; TRBD2 matches 13 bases. Germline trimming cut 3 bases from V and 0 bases from J; bases unmatched to any gene: 3. CDR1 is SGHRS and CDR2 is YFSETQ in the germline V gene. This CDR3 has 16 amino acids. CDR3 bases: TGCGCCAGCAGCTGGACTAGCGGGAGCTACTCCTACGAGCAGTACTTC. It yields the protein CASSWTSGSYSYEQYF.

This chain uses TRBV18 with TRBJ2-7, with a weak D call TRBD1 (6 bases). Germline V CDR1 and CDR2: KGHSH, LQKENI. Trimming took 0 bases from V and 7 from J, leaving 13 bases between them. The CDR3 length is 14 residues. The CDR3 region has the DNA TGTGCCAGCTCACCACCGAACAGGGTTTATGAGCAGTACTTC. Protein: CASSPPNRVYEQYF.

This clonotype was detected a few times. The gene calls are TRBV2 and TRBJ1-4, with TRBD1 as a possible D gene (5 bases). Germline assignment: CDR1 SNHLY and CDR2 FYNNEI. Trimming left V 5 bases short and J 3 bases short, with 19 bases between. This CDR3 comprises 17 residues. The CDR3 spells CASSIHEEGLANEKLFF. The DNA of the CDR3 is TGTGCCAGCAGTATCCATGAAGAGGGGTTGGCTAATGAAAAACTGTTTTTT.

V gene TRBV3-1 combines with J gene TRBJ1-2; tentatively, D is TRBD1 (5 bases). Between the trimmed V and J ends, which lost 1 base and 5 bases, there was a span of 14 bases. There are 15 residues in the CDR3. The germline gives CDR1 LGHDT, CDR2 YNNKEL (reference sequence). The chain's CDR3 is CASSQVEGSGYGYTF. In DNA, the CDR3 is TGTGCCAGCAGCCAAGTAGAGGGGTCGGGTTATGGCTACACCTTC.

This clonotype has just a few counts. The V call is TRBV10-3, the J call TRBJ2-5; D might be TRBD1 or TRBD2, each matching 6 bases. CDR3 length equals 10 residues. From germline, CDR1 is ENHRY and CDR2 SYGVKD. Trimming pared 10 bases from V and 5 bases from J, leaving 8 bases between. CDR3 DNA: TGTGCCACCGGGGGCGAGACCCAGTACTTC. This translates into CATGGETQYF.

This CDR3 reads CASSYSKVEGSDTQYF. The DNA of the CDR3 is TGTGCCAGCAGTTACTCGAAGGTTGAGGGATCAGATACGCAGTATTTT. This chain links TRBV6-5 with TRBJ2-3; a weak D match, TRBD2 (5 bases). Germline lookup yields CDR1 MNHEY and CDR2 SVGAGI. CDR3 length: 16 amino acids. The germline V and J ends were trimmed by 0 bases and 4 bases, with 14 bases remaining between them.

There are a few counts of this clonotype. V gene TRBV19 combines with J gene TRBJ2-1; D may be TRBD2 (7 bases). V gave up 6 bases and J gave up 2 bases, with 14 bases separating them. The CDR3 is 15 amino acids. Germline V gene sequence: CDR1 LNHDA, CDR2 SQIVND (reference sequence). In DNA form, the CDR3 reads TGTGCCAGTAGAATTGGGGGGGCGACCTACAATGAGCAGTTCTTC. Translation: CASRIGGATYNEQFF.

Ten or more counts support this clonotype. This rearrangement joins TRBV29-1 to TRBJ2-3; D gene ambiguous. The CDR3 is 12 residues long. Germline-derived CDR1 and CDR2 are SQVTM and ANQGSEA. V was shortened by 6 bases and J by 6 bases, with 13 bases between the two germline ends. CDR3 DNA sequence: TGCAGCGTACAGACATCCCTTGATACGCAGTATTTT. Residues: CSVQTSLDTQYF.

This clonotype was seen more than once but under ten times. V is TRBV10-3 and J is TRBJ2-7, with D perhaps TRBD1 or TRBD2 (5 bases each). This CDR3 spans 16 amino acids. V lost 0 bases, J lost 2 bases, and 14 bases lay in between. Germline CDR1 is ENHRY and CDR2 is SYGVKD. The CDR3 loop is CAISESLVRDPYEQYF. The CDR3 coding sequence is TGTGCCATCAGTGAGTCTTTGGTAAGGGACCCCTACGAGCAGTACTTC.

The sample holds a few counts of this clonotype. V and J are TRBV7-2 and TRBJ2-5, with 9 nucleotides matching TRBD1. This CDR3 comprises 14 residues. The J segment lost 3 bases and the V segment lost 5 bases, leaving 4 bases of the junction unmatched. Germline lookup yields CDR1 SGHTA and CDR2 FQGNSA. CDR3 residues: CASSQDRGKETQYF. The DNA for the CDR3 is TGTGCCAGCAGCCAGGACAGGGGTAAAGAGACCCAGTACTTC.

The V and J genes are TRBV29-1 and TRBJ1-4, with unresolved D. This CDR3 is 12 amino acids long. V lost 2 bases, J lost 2 bases, and 3 bases lay in between. Germline CDR1 is SQVTM and CDR2 is ANQGSEA. The CDR3 region is CSVELTNEKLFF. The CDR3 DNA reads TGCAGCGTTGAATTGACTAATGAAAAACTGTTTTTT.

This clonotype was observed a few times. The V gene is TRBV7-2, the J gene TRBJ2-7, with a weak D call TRBD2 (6 bases). V was trimmed by 0 bases and J by 3 bases, leaving 12 bases between them. CDR1 and CDR2 from the germline V gene are SGHTA and FQGNSA. The CDR3 has 15 residues. DNA for the CDR3: TGTGCCAGCAGCTTAGCGGGTAGCGGTCTCTACGAGCAGTACTTC. Translating gives CASSLAGSGLYEQYF.

This clonotype appeared many times. The V gene is TRBV4-1, the J gene TRBJ2-1; the D gene is possibly TRBD1 (5 bases). The CDR3 has 13 residues. CDR1 is MGHRA, CDR2 YSYEKL, per germline. The V end was cut by 7 bases, the J end by 0 bases, with 7 bases between. The chain's CDR3 is CASKGISYNEQFF. The CDR3 DNA reads TGCGCCAGCAAGGGGATCTCCTACAATGAGCAGTTCTTC.

This chain links TRBV25-1 with TRBJ2-6, with D perhaps TRBD1 or TRBD2 (5 bases each). V was clipped by 8 bases and J by 3 bases, with 8 bases between them. This CDR3 contains 13 residues. The germline V gene encodes CDR1 MGHDK and CDR2 SYGVNS. The DNA of the CDR3 is TGTGCCAGCGGGGGTGTTGGGGCCAACGTCCTGACTTTC. This translates into CASGGVGANVLTF.

This clonotype has at least ten counts. The CDR3 nucleotides are TGCAGTGCCAGTAGGGGGGGAGAGACCCAGTACTTC. Its protein product is CSASRGGETQYF. The chain links TRBV20-1 to TRBJ2-5; D possibly corresponds to TRBD2 (7 bases). The germline CDR1 and CDR2 sequences are DFQATT and SNEGSKA (reference sequence). Trimming pared 6 bases from V and 4 bases from J, leaving 12 bases between. The CDR3 is 12 amino acids.

This sequence joins TRBV29-1 and TRBJ1-4; D is unclear. The CDR3 has 14 amino acids. Trimming took off 5 bases at V and 0 bases at J, with 10 bases between the two ends. The germline CDR1 and CDR2 sequences are SQVTM and ANQGSEA. The CDR3 reads CSVKEVATNEKLFF. CDR3 in DNA: TGCAGCGTTAAGGAGGTTGCAACTAATGAAAAACTGTTTTTT. Drawing the rest from reference TRBV29-1 and TRBJ1-4, the complete variable domain is SAVISQKPSRDICQRGTSLTIQCQVDSQVTMMFWYRQQPGQSLTLIATANQGSEATYESGFVIDKFPISRPNLTFSTLTVSNMSPEDSSIYLCSVKEVATNEKLFFGSGTQLSVL.

This chain joins TRBV15 and TRBJ2-7; unclear D gene. V lost 2 bases, J lost 3 bases, and 14 bases lay in between. The germline gives CDR1 LNHNV, CDR2 YYDKDF (reference sequence). The CDR3 runs 15 residues. The CDR3 loop is CATSRPRLVGYEQYF. The CDR3 region has the DNA TGTGCCACCAGCAGACCCCGATTAGTGGGCTACGAGCAGTACTTC.

This clonotype turned up a few times. The chain carries TRBV2 and TRBJ2-5, with D possibly being TRBD1 (5 bases). The CDR3 extends over 14 amino acids. CDR1 and CDR2 from the germline V gene are SNHLY and FYNNEI. V was cut by 6 bases and J by 1 base, with 12 bases left in between. The CDR3 region is CASRPRQFQETQYF. CDR3 DNA sequence: TGTGCCAGCAGACCCAGACAGTTCCAAGAGACCCAGTACTTC.

This chain connects TRBV29-1 to TRBJ2-3; D uncertain. Germline loops: CDR1 SQVTM, CDR2 ANQGSEA. This CDR3 region has 13 residues. The V gene lost 3 bases and the J gene lost 0 bases, with 7 bases spanning the gap. CDR3 DNA sequence: TGCAGCGTTGATTCAGACAGCACAGATACGCAGTATTTT. Its protein product is CSVDSDSTDTQYF.

The table lists this clonotype with a few counts. This chain links TRBV20-1 with TRBJ1-6; 8 nucleotides match TRBD1. Germline V gene sequence: CDR1 DFQATT, CDR2 SNEGSKA (reference sequence). The V and J ends lost 0 bases and 6 bases, in that order; junction bases with no gene match: 13. The CDR3 is 18 residues long. CDR3 amino acids: CSARDYRTGNGPNSPLHF. CDR3 nucleotide sequence: TGCAGTGCTAGAGATTACCGGACAGGGAACGGGCCTAATTCACCCCTCCACTTT.

The V gene is TRBV20-1, the J gene TRBJ2-3; 9 bases are shared with TRBD2. The CDR3 runs to 16 residues. V shed 5 bases and J 1 base; nucleotides not matched to a gene: 10. Germline V gene lookup returns CDR1 DFQATT and CDR2 SNEGSKA (reference sequence). The DNA for the CDR3 is TGCAGTGCTGCCTCTCCGCTAGCGGGGCGCACAGATACGCAGTATTTT. Protein: CSAASPLAGRTDTQYF.

The chain recombines TRBV6-1 with TRBJ1-2; D is possibly TRBD1 (5 bases). CDR3 length: 16 amino acids. CDR1 and CDR2 from the germline V gene are MNHNS and SASEGT. Trimming left V 7 bases short and J 2 bases short, with 20 bases between. The CDR3 coding sequence is TGTGCCAGCAAATCTCATGGCTCAGCAGGGAACTATGGCTACACCTTC. Translation gives CASKSHGSAGNYGYTF.

This clonotype was counted a few times. The chain has TRBV5-1 and TRBJ1-6, with D possibly matching TRBD1 (6 bases). The germline V gene encodes CDR1 SGHRS and CDR2 YFSETQ. The V and J ends lost 1 base and 7 bases respectively, with 12 bases between them. The CDR3 contains 15 residues. For the CDR3, the DNA is TGCGCCAGCAGCTTGCAAGCCAGGGGAAATTCACCCCTCCACTTT. The encoded protein is CASSLQARGNSPLHF.

The chain has TRBV6-2 or TRBV6-3 and TRBJ2-1, with 9 bases lining up with TRBD2. CDR1 and CDR2 (germline): MNHEY, SVGEGT. CDR3 length: 15 amino acids. Unmatched junction bases numbered 6, after V lost 2 bases and J lost 7 bases. CDR3 sequence: CASSYVGTSKNEQFF. The DNA of the CDR3 is TGTGCCAGCAGTTACGTAGGGACTAGCAAAAATGAGCAGTTCTTC.

The table lists this clonotype with a few counts. The chain carries TRBV6-2 or TRBV6-3 and TRBJ1-1; D perhaps matches TRBD1 (5 bases). The V and J ends lost 0 bases and 0 bases respectively, with 11 bases between them. Per the germline V gene, CDR1 is MNHEY and CDR2 is SVGEGT. The CDR3 sequence is 16 residues long. CDR3 residues: CASSYSPGRVNTEAFF. The DNA for the CDR3 is TGTGCCAGCAGTTACTCTCCCGGCAGGGTGAACACTGAAGCTTTCTTT.

This clonotype was detected a few times. The genes are TRBV20-1 and TRBJ2-4; tentatively, D is TRBD1 (6 bases). Deletions cut 6 bases from V and 13 bases from J, with 13 bases between. CDR1 is DFQATT and CDR2 is SNEGSKA in the germline V gene (reference sequence). The CDR3 extends over 10 amino acids. This chain's CDR3 is CSARPRGQYF. CDR3 nucleotides: TGCAGTGCCCGCCCCAGGGGACAGTACTTC.

This clonotype came up a few times. The rearrangement links TRBV7-2 to TRBJ2-7; 7 bases line up with TRBD1. This CDR3 spans 14 amino acids. The germline CDR1 and CDR2 sequences are SGHTA and FQGNSA. V trimming: 4 bases; J trimming: 3 bases; junction bases outside the gene matches: 6. CDR3 nucleotide sequence: TGTGCCAGCAGCTCCTCGACAGGGATCTACGAGCAGTACTTC. This encodes CASSSSTGIYEQYF.